The next 31 T cell receptor beta chains were all read from a single sample in a study of identical twins. TCRdb reanalysed the 5' RACE reads using MiXCR and keeps one entry per CDR3 protein. The sample shows 200,000 to 250,000 distinct CDR3 sequences, under 10% of them seen only once. The data were also submitted as part of a second study, on yellow fever vaccine responses in identical twins.

Material for sequencing was memory (CD45RO+) T cells sorted from blood. Source of these receptors: a young woman in good health.

The chain joins TRBV6-2 or TRBV6-3 to TRBJ2-3, with 13 bases identical to TRBD2. From germline, CDR1 is MNHEY and CDR2 SVGEGT. Trimming took 8 bases from V and 7 from J; bases not matched to a gene: 6. CDR3 length: 14 residues. The CDR3 region is CASSGTSGTNTQYF. The CDR3 DNA reads TGTGCCAGCTCCGGGACTAGCGGGACGAATACGCAGTATTTT.

This clonotype has a count of ten or more. The gene calls are TRBV5-1 and TRBJ1-6, with D unclear. Trimming took 4 bases from V and 2 from J, leaving 13 bases between them. Per germline, CDR1 SGHRS and CDR2 YFSETQ. The CDR3 extends over 16 amino acids. The CDR3 nucleotides are TGCGCCAGCAGCGAGGGATTTAACGCCTATAATTCACCCCTCCACTTT. It is translated as CASSEGFNAYNSPLHF.

This clonotype has at least ten counts. This chain connects TRBV7-9 to TRBJ1-5; the match to TRBD1 covers 8 bases. The J segment lost 3 bases and the V segment lost 3 bases, leaving 4 bases of the junction unmatched. Germline loops: CDR1 SEHNR, CDR2 FQNEAQ (reference sequence). The length of the CDR3 is 15 residues. The CDR3 reads CASSLTGDANQPQHF. CDR3 DNA: TGTGCCAGCAGCTTGACAGGGGATGCCAATCAGCCCCAGCATTTT.

This clonotype turned up a few times. DNA of the CDR3: TGTGCCAGCAGCTTAGAACTAGGAGGGACCCAGTACTTC. This encodes CASSLELGGTQYF. This chain joins TRBV7-2 and TRBJ2-5, with D possibly TRBD2 on 5 matching bases. The V gene lost 1 base and the J gene lost 7 bases, with 10 bases spanning the gap. The length of the CDR3 is 13 residues. Germline lookup yields CDR1 SGHTA and CDR2 FQGNSA.

This clonotype occurred many times. The chain has TRBV29-1 and TRBJ2-7, with 9 bases lining up with TRBD1. This CDR3 is 14 amino acids long. Unmatched junction bases numbered 7, after V lost 4 bases and J lost 3 bases. Germline assignment: CDR1 SQVTM and CDR2 ANQGSEA. Here the CDR3 DNA reads TGCAGCGTTGCCCCGGGACAGGGCCACTACGAGCAGTACTTC. Its translation is CSVAPGQGHYEQYF.

This clonotype occurred a few times. V and J are TRBV29-1 and TRBJ2-3; D remains ambiguous. V lost 6 bases and J lost 0, with 10 bases in between. From germline, CDR1 is SQVTM and CDR2 ANQGSEA. CDR3 size: 13 residues. CDR3 sequence reads: CSVSMSSTDTQYF. Here the CDR3 DNA reads TGCAGCGTGTCGATGTCAAGCACAGATACGCAGTATTTT.

The sample holds many counts of this clonotype. The rearrangement joins TRBV7-3 to TRBJ2-1; 7 bases map to TRBD2. Losses at the gene ends were 5 bases for V and 9 bases for J; bases not matched to a gene: 7. In germline, CDR1 is SGHTA, CDR2 FQGTGA. There are 13 residues in the CDR3. The CDR3 DNA reads TGTGCCAGCAGCATCTACGGGGGGATTGAGCAGTTCTTC. It is translated as CASSIYGGIEQFF.

This clonotype has ten or more counts. This sequence joins TRBV5-1 and TRBJ2-5, with D possibly TRBD2 on 6 matching bases. V was cut by 0 bases and J by 3 bases, with 15 bases left in between. CDR3 size: 16 residues. Germline CDR1 and CDR2: SGHRS and YFSETQ. Here the CDR3 reads CASSLGDLLAKETQYF. DNA for the CDR3: TGCGCCAGCAGCTTGGGAGATTTACTAGCAAAAGAGACCCAGTACTTC.

This clonotype was detected many times. The V gene is TRBV20-1, the J gene TRBJ2-5, with 10 bases aligning to TRBD1. Germline V gene sequence: CDR1 DFQATT, CDR2 SNEGSKA (reference sequence). The CDR3 sequence is 13 residues long. V lost 4 bases, J lost 2 bases, and 1 base stayed unmatched. CDR3 sequence: CSAMGQGQETQYF. In DNA, the CDR3 is TGCAGTGCTATGGGACAGGGGCAAGAGACCCAGTACTTC.

This clonotype was recorded many times. The chain is built from TRBV12-3 or TRBV12-4 and TRBJ2-3; 7 positions match TRBD2. CDR3 length: 17 residues. V lost 5 bases and J lost 6; bases outside the gene matches: 17. CDR3 sequence reads: CASSPGGAGYGGDTQYF. The CDR3 bases are TGTGCCAGCAGTCCTGGGGGAGCGGGGTACGGGGGGGATACGCAGTATTTT.

This clonotype was seen just once. Germline is not matched at one junction end, which may reflect a read error. CDR3 sequence: CSTVGGDQGTQYF. The CDR3 DNA reads TGCAGTACCGTGGGGGGAGACCAAGGGACCCAGTACTTC. The chain uses TRBV20-1 and TRBJ2-5, with TRBD2 as a possible D gene (6 bases). Germline assignment: CDR1 DFQATT and CDR2 SNEGSKA (reference sequence). The CDR3 is made up of 13 amino acids.

This chain connects TRBV13 to TRBJ2-3; 9 nucleotides line up with TRBD2. The CDR3 covers 21 residues. V lost 5 bases and J lost 4; bases outside the gene matches: 25. Germline V gene sequence: CDR1 PRHDT, CDR2 FYEKMQ (reference sequence). The CDR3 region is CASSRKALRLAERFLADTQYF. CDR3 coding DNA: TGTGCCAGCAGCCGCAAGGCCCTCAGACTAGCGGAAAGGTTCTTGGCAGATACGCAGTATTTT.

On this clonotype: A much larger clone lies a single base off, so this may be a read error. In this CDR3 the conserved last residue, phenylalanine or tryptophan, is missing, so a read error is likely. The chain joins TRBV6-1 to TRBJ1-4; D not certain. V gave up 4 bases and J gave up 0 bases, with 6 bases separating them. There are 14 residues in the CDR3. CDR1 MNHNS and CDR2 SASEGT come from the germline V gene. CDR3 loop: CASSGHSTNEKLFV. CDR3 coding DNA: TGTGCCAGCAGTGGGCATTCAACTAATGAAAAACTGTTTGTT.

The chain combines TRBV10-1 with TRBJ2-7, with 7 bases lining up with TRBD1. Germline V CDR1 and CDR2: WNHNN, SYGVQD (reference sequence). This CDR3 contains 13 residues. V trimming: 4 bases; J trimming: 4 bases; junction bases outside the gene matches: 4. The CDR3 region is CASSARQGYEQYF. CDR3 nucleotide sequence: TGCGCCAGCAGTGCGAGACAGGGTTACGAGCAGTACTTC.

The chain combines TRBV21-1 with TRBJ2-7; TRBD2 reflects the table's D call only, with no check against the DNA. TRBV21-1 is designated a pseudogene. The CDR3 has 19 residues. CDR3 coding DNA: TGTGCCACCGCGATTACCGGGACTAGCGGGAGGGTTTGGGGAGACGAGCAGTACTTC. Translated: CATAITGTSGRVWGDEQYF.

This clonotype occurred many times. V usage is TRBV7-2 and J usage is TRBJ2-3; 8 nucleotides match TRBD2. CDR3 size: 13 residues. The junction had 4 bases not matched to a gene; V was cut back by 5 bases and J by 6 bases. The germline gives CDR1 SGHTA, CDR2 FQGNSA. CDR3 in amino acids: CASSNGLADTQYF. The CDR3 DNA reads as TGTGCCAGCAGCAACGGACTAGCTGATACGCAGTATTTT.

This clonotype was detected many times. The chain links TRBV5-1 to TRBJ2-6, with D hard to call. Germline CDR1 and CDR2: SGHRS and YFSETQ. V lost 4 bases and J lost 0, with 26 bases in between. The CDR3 runs to 21 residues. The DNA of the CDR3 is TGCGCCAGCAGCCCCAGATCCAGTGATTCCCTCCCTCCCTCTGGGGCCAACGTCCTGACTTTC. Translation: CASSPRSSDSLPPSGANVLTF.

This clonotype has more than one count but fewer than ten. The chain recombines TRBV28 with TRBJ2-2, with D perhaps given as TRBD1 or TRBD2 (6 bases each). Germline lookup yields CDR1 MDHEN and CDR2 SYDVKM. CDR3 length: 15 amino acids. The V end lost 3 bases, the J end lost 4 bases, and 12 bases lay between the germline ends. As DNA, the CDR3 is TGTGCCAGCAGTTTGGGGGGCGCAATCACCGGGGAGCTGTTTTTT. Its translation is CASSLGGAITGELFF.

There are many counts of this clonotype. The genes are TRBV5-1 and TRBJ1-4; perhaps TRBD1 as D (5 bases). From germline, CDR1 is SGHRS and CDR2 YFSETQ. Trimming pared 4 bases from V and 7 bases from J, leaving 23 bases between. This CDR3 region has 17 residues. The CDR3: CASSTEGQGQFGEKLFF. As DNA, the CDR3 is TGCGCCAGCAGCACTGAGGGGCAAGGACAATTCGGTGAAAAACTGTTTTTT.

The chain is built from TRBV7-9 and TRBJ2-5; D is possibly TRBD1 (6 bases). V lost 1 base, J lost 6 bases, and 12 bases lay in between. CDR1 and CDR2 from the germline V gene are SEHNR and FQNEAQ (reference sequence). The length of the CDR3 is 14 residues. Here the CDR3 DNA reads TGTGCCAGCAGCTTAGGACCCGACAGGAAGACCCAGTACTTC. This codes for CASSLGPDRKTQYF. Combining the CDR3 with reference TRBV7-9 and TRBJ2-5 gives the whole variable domain DTGVSQNPRHKITKRGQNVTFRCDPISEHNRLYWYRQTLGQGPEFLTYFQNEAQLEKSRLLSDRFSAERPKGSFSTLEIQRTEQGDSAMYLCASSLGPDRKTQYFGPGTRLLVL.

In regard to this clonotype: A much larger clone sits a single nucleotide away, making a read error possible. The V gene is TRBV29-1, the J gene TRBJ2-3; D unclear. Germline V lookup: CDR1 SQVTM, CDR2 ANQGSEA. The CDR3 sequence is 16 residues long. The V gene lost 0 bases and the J gene lost 4 bases, with 17 bases spanning the gap. The CDR3 spells CSVEEGPFISADTQYF. CDR3 coding DNA: TGCAGCGTTGAAGAGGGCCCCTTCATATCAGCAGATACGCAGTATTTT.

In its sample, this clonotype was seen many times. V is TRBV5-1 and J is TRBJ1-1, with D hard to call. The CDR3 spans 14 residues. The V end was cut by 0 bases, the J end by 0 bases, with 6 bases between. CDR1 is SGHRS, CDR2 YFSETQ, per germline. Here the CDR3 reads CASSLDSMNTEAFF. The DNA of the CDR3 is TGCGCCAGCAGCTTGGACAGCATGAACACTGAAGCTTTCTTT.

CDR3 in DNA: TGTGCCAGCAGCTCGACTAGCGGGGCAGATACGCAGTATTTT. Protein product: CASSSTSGADTQYF. The chain carries TRBV7-2 and TRBJ2-3; 11 nucleotides line up with TRBD2. V shed 4 bases and J 4 bases; nucleotides not matched to a gene: 1. The germline gives CDR1 SGHTA, CDR2 FQGNSA. The CDR3 sequence is 14 residues long.

This clonotype was counted once. A much larger clone is a single base away; this may be a read error. This sequence joins TRBV5-1 and TRBJ2-5, with no clear D. Germline values: CDR1 SGHRS, CDR2 YFSETQ. The CDR3 length is 15 residues. CDR3 sequence reads: CACSVGLFLGETQYF. CDR3 DNA: TGCGCCTGCAGCGTGGGTCTCTTCCTAGGGGAGACCCAGTACTTC.

The V call is TRBV13, the J call TRBJ2-4; D is possibly TRBD1 or TRBD2 (5 bases each). Germline V gene lookup returns CDR1 PRHDT and CDR2 FYEKMQ (reference sequence). The CDR3 runs 17 residues. V dropped 5 bases and J dropped 0 bases, with 17 bases sitting between them. The CDR3 here is CASSPAGAGLAKNIQYF. CDR3 nucleotides: TGTGCCAGCAGCCCCGCCGGGGCTGGATTAGCCAAAAACATTCAGTACTTC. The full variable domain, completed using reference TRBV13 and TRBJ2-4, is AAGVIQSPRHLIKEKRETATLKCYPIPRHDTVYWYQQGPGQDPQFLISFYEKMQSDKGSIPDRFSAQQFSDYHSELNMSSLELGDSALYFCASSPAGAGLAKNIQYFGAGTRLSVL.

This clonotype appeared many times. This rearrangement joins TRBV3-1 to TRBJ1-1; unclear D gene. This CDR3 contains 15 residues. The germline gives CDR1 LGHDT, CDR2 YNNKEL (reference sequence). Trimming cost V 2 bases and J 1 base, with 11 bases left between them. The CDR3 coding sequence is TGTGCCAGCAGCCAACCCGTCGGCGGGAACACTGAAGCTTTCTTT. Translated: CASSQPVGGNTEAFF.

Ten or more counts support this clonotype. This chain links TRBV6-1 with TRBJ2-7; 10 bases agree with TRBD1. Germline V gene sequence: CDR1 MNHNS, CDR2 SASEGT. CDR3 length: 15 amino acids. V trimming: 6 bases; J trimming: 3 bases; junction bases outside the gene matches: 8. CDR3 DNA sequence: TGTGCCAGCAGCGAGACGTGGACAGGGGGCTACGAGCAGTACTTC. Translating gives CASSETWTGGYEQYF.

In this sample, this clonotype turned up a few times. The rearrangement links TRBV4-2 to TRBJ2-2, with a tentative D call TRBD1 (7 bases). Trimming stripped 0 bases from V and 9 bases from J, with 26 bases between. The CDR3 length is 19 residues. The V gene's germline CDR1 is LGHNA and CDR2 YNFKEQ. This chain's CDR3 is CASSQDTPTQGGAFWELFF. The CDR3 bases are TGTGCCAGCAGCCAAGATACCCCAACGCAGGGGGGCGCGTTTTGGGAGCTGTTTTTT.

This clonotype has only a few counts. The chain is built from TRBV7-2 and TRBJ2-2; 9 bases are shared with TRBD1. V dropped 3 bases and J dropped 7; count of bases not matched to a gene: 3. There are 14 residues in the CDR3. Germline CDR1 SGHTA, CDR2 FQGNSA. In nucleotides, the CDR3 is TGTGCCAGCAGCTTCGGACAGGGGATCGGGGAGCTGTTTTTT. Its translation: CASSFGQGIGELFF.

This clonotype appeared a few times. The chain is built from TRBV5-1 and TRBJ2-1; 9 bases match TRBD2. The CDR3 spans 14 residues. Germline trimming cut 4 bases from V and 8 bases from J; bases unmatched to any gene: 7. CDR1 and CDR2 from the germline V gene are SGHRS and YFSETQ. DNA of the CDR3: TGCGCCAGCAGCGGGGTAGCGGGAGTACATGAGCAGTTCTTC. Amino acids: CASSGVAGVHEQFF.

This rearrangement joins TRBV20-1 to TRBJ2-5, with 11 nucleotides matching TRBD2. Germline CDR1 is DFQATT and CDR2 is SNEGSKA (reference sequence). V lost 3 bases and J lost 6; bases outside the gene matches: 6. This CDR3 comprises 14 residues. The chain's CDR3 is CSARALAGVKTQYF. DNA for the CDR3: TGCAGTGCTAGGGCACTAGCGGGAGTGAAGACCCAGTACTTC.